These T cell receptor beta chains were read from a single sample in a study of identical twins. TCRdb ran MiXCR on the 5' RACE reads and lists one entry per CDR3 protein. Of about 690,000 distinct CDR3 sequences in the sample, approximately 6% were seen once. The specimen sequenced was naive T cells sorted from blood. The source is a man between 18 and 29 years old in good health. Both conserved end residues are part of each CDR3. The D gene is left open where the match is weak. For some rows the clone size is stated as once, few or many, or as a class when expanded; others skip it.

V,size,D,length,J,DNA,CDR3
TRBV12-3/TRBV12-4,-,TRBD2,14,TRBJ2-3,TGTGCCAGTTCAAGCGGGAGTGGATCAGATACGCAGTATTTT,CASSSGSGSDTQYF
TRBV12-3/TRBV12-4,many,-,16,TRBJ2-3,TGTGCCAGCAGTTTCCTTGGAGAAACTAGCACAGATACGCAGTATTTT,CASSFLGETSTDTQYF
TRBV2,-,-,16,TRBJ2-3,TGTGCCAGCAGTGAAATGACGGTTTCTAGCACAGATACGCAGTATTTT,CASSEMTVSSTDTQYF
TRBV12-3/TRBV12-4,many,-,13,TRBJ2-5,TGTGCCAGCAGTTTATGGCAGGCAGAGACCCAGTACTTC,CASSLWQAETQYF
TRBV20-1,many,TRBD1,14,TRBJ1-1,TGCAGTGCTAGAGACAGGGGGCGGAGCACTGAAGCTTTCTTT,CSARDRGRSTEAFF
TRBV18,many,-,16,TRBJ2-1,TGTGCCAGCTCGCGCGCCGATGGGAGCTCCTACAATGAGCAGTTCTTC,CASSRADGSSYNEQFF
TRBV11-2,many,-,16,TRBJ1-6,TGTGCCAGCAGCTTATTAGCGCGCTCCTATAATTCACCCCTCCACTTT,CASSLLARSYNSPLHF
TRBV20-1,few,-,14,TRBJ2-2,TGCAGTGCTGTGGGCGGAGAGGGGACCGGGGAGCTGTTTTTT,CSAVGGEGTGELFF
TRBV6-2/TRBV6-3,-,-,17,TRBJ2-5,TGTGCCAGCAGTTACCTTTTGAGGGGCGCCGATTTGGAGACCCAGTACTTC,CASSYLLRGADLETQYF
TRBV6-5,-,TRBD2,16,TRBJ2-5,TGTGCCAGCAGTTACACACTAGCGGGACCTCAAGAGACCCAGTACTTC,CASSYTLAGPQETQYF
TRBV29-1,many,-,14,TRBJ2-7,TGCAGCGTTGAACTCGGGAGCCCTCCCTACGAGCAGTACTTC,CSVELGSPPYEQYF
TRBV24-1,few,-,14,TRBJ1-5,TGTGCCACCAGTTCCCTTTATAGCAATCAGCCCCAGCATTTT,CATSSLYSNQPQHF
TRBV5-1,-,TRBD2,16,TRBJ2-2,TGCGCCAGCAGCTTGGAAGCGGGGCGGGTCACCGGGGAGCTGTTTTTT,CASSLEAGRVTGELFF
TRBV7-8,few,-,13,TRBJ1-5,TGTGCCAGCAGCCTACTAACTAATCAGCCCCAGCATTTT,CASSLLTNQPQHF
TRBV27,few,TRBD1,15,TRBJ1-1,TGTGCCAGCAGTTTATGGGTCAGGGGGCCCACTGAAGCTTTCTTT,CASSLWVRGPTEAFF
TRBV5-1,many,TRBD1,15,TRBJ2-3,TGCGCCAGCAGATTCGACAGGGAAGTTGGGGATACGCAGTATTTT,CASRFDREVGDTQYF
TRBV6-1,many,-,12,TRBJ1-6,TGTGCCAGCAGTGAAGACTCGCGCACCCTCCACTTT,CASSEDSRTLHF
TRBV20-1,few,TRBD2,15,TRBJ2-2,TGCAGTGCTAGACTAGCGGGCCATAACACCGGGGAGCTGTTTTTT,CSARLAGHNTGELFF
TRBV10-3,-,-,13,TRBJ2-5,TGTGCCACGACAGGAGGGGAACGGGAGACCCAGTACTTC,CATTGGERETQYF
TRBV20-1,few,-,14,TRBJ1-5,TGCAGTGCTAGAGAGACAAAGGGCAATCAGCCCCAGCATTTT,CSARETKGNQPQHF
TRBV12-3/TRBV12-4,few,-,13,TRBJ2-5,TGTGCCAGCAGCACGACGGTTTGGGAGACCCAGTACTTC,CASSTTVWETQYF
TRBV6-2/TRBV6-3,few,-,15,TRBJ2-2,TGTGCCAGCAGTTACTCGAACCTAGCCTCCGGGGAGCTGTTTTTT,CASSYSNLASGELFF
TRBV6-2/TRBV6-3,many,-,14,TRBJ2-5,TGTGCCAGCAACCCTGCGGGGCTACAAGAGACCCAGTACTTC,CASNPAGLQETQYF
TRBV12-3/TRBV12-4,few,-,14,TRBJ2-7,TGTGCCAGCAGCGGTATTTGGGGCTCCTACGAGCAGTACTTC,CASSGIWGSYEQYF
TRBV4-1,few,TRBD1,14,TRBJ1-2,TGCGCCAGCAGGCCACAGGGGCTGAACTATGGCTACACCTTC,CASRPQGLNYGYTF
TRBV2,-,-,13,TRBJ1-5,TGTGCCAGCAGGAACAGTGAGAATCAGCCCCAGCATTTT,CASRNSENQPQHF
TRBV25-1,many,-,14,TRBJ2-1,TGTGCCAGCAGTGAATCTTCCAGCCCCTATGAGCAGTTCTTC,CASSESSSPYEQFF
TRBV12-3/TRBV12-4,many,TRBD1,14,TRBJ1-1,TGTGCCAGCAGTTCAGGGGGCAGGGGCACTGAAGCTTTCTTT,CASSSGGRGTEAFF
TRBV11-2,many,-,16,TRBJ2-5,TGTGCCAGCAAACCGCTGAGGGCGGGCGTCCAAGAGACCCAGTACTTC,CASKPLRAGVQETQYF
TRBV5-1,many,TRBD2,15,TRBJ2-7,TGCGCCAGCAGCCCGAGCGGGGCCGACTCCTACGAGCAGTACTTC,CASSPSGADSYEQYF
TRBV28,many,-,13,TRBJ2-7,TGTGCCAGCAGGCAGGCCCTGTCCTACGAGCAGTACTTC,CASRQALSYEQYF
TRBV10-3,-,TRBD1,15,TRBJ2-6,TGTGCCAGCGCTCTGACAGGGGCCGGGGCCAACGTCCTGACTTTC,CASALTGAGANVLTF
TRBV28,few,-,16,TRBJ2-1,TGTGCCAGCAGTTTAATGGGGCAGTATAGGGACAATGAGCAGTTCTTC,CASSLMGQYRDNEQFF
TRBV11-2,few,TRBD2,18,TRBJ2-5,TGTGCCAGCAGCCCACGGGGGGTCAGGGTGCGGGGACAAGAGACCCAGTACTTC,CASSPRGVRVRGQETQYF
TRBV6-2/TRBV6-3,few,-,14,TRBJ2-7,TGTGCCAGCAGTTACCACGGCAACTCCTACGAGCAGTACTTC,CASSYHGNSYEQYF